What follows are 30 T cell receptor beta chains derived from one specimen sequenced in a study of T cell repertoires in cytomegalovirus infection. These receptors have no known antigen. TCRdb recomputed calls from the reads with MiXCR, one row per CDR3 protein. This sample yields approximately 600,000 distinct CDR3 sequences, of which about 39% are seen a single time; over 45% belongs to the top ten. The sequenced sample was cultured PBMCs, obtained from culture after CMV antigen stimulation. The receptors shown here come from a human donor in good health (CMV status not recorded). Some clones in this sample may be carry-over from other donors' samples.

This clonotype occurred a few times. The CDR3 protein is CASKEGQLSQYF. The CDR3 DNA is TGTGCCAGCAAGGAAGGGCAGCTTTCGCAGTATTTT. The chain links TRBV2 to TRBJ2-3, with D unclear. The V and J ends lost 7 bases and 10 bases respectively, with 15 bases between them. Germline values: CDR1 SNHLY, CDR2 FYNNEI. The CDR3 loop spans 12 amino acids.

V usage is TRBV5-5 and J usage is TRBJ1-4; TRBD1 might be the D (6 bases). Deletions cut 4 bases from V and 7 bases from J, with 17 bases between. The CDR3 consists of 15 residues. Per the germline V gene, CDR1 is SGHKS and CDR2 is YYEKEE (reference sequence). As DNA, the CDR3 is TGTGCCAGCAGCCCAAGGCGGGGGCTCCCTGAAAAACTGTTTTTT. This translates into CASSPRRGLPEKLFF.

This clonotype was seen more than once but under ten times. This chain connects TRBV30 to TRBJ2-1; D possibly corresponds to TRBD1 (6 bases). V was pared by 4 bases and J by 9 bases, with 16 bases between. The germline V gene has CDR1 GTSNPN and CDR2 SVGIG (reference sequence). The CDR3 length is 13 residues. For the CDR3, the DNA is TGTGCCTGGAAATTTCAGGGGCTAGGTGAGCAGTTCTTC. It codes for CAWKFQGLGEQFF.

This clonotype showed up just a few times. This rearrangement joins TRBV7-8 to TRBJ1-5; 8 nucleotides match TRBD1. The CDR3 is 15 residues long. The V and J ends lost 5 bases and 2 bases, in that order; junction bases with no gene match: 5. Germline V lookup: CDR1 SGHVS, CDR2 FQNEAQ. CDR3 region: CASSRRGQGNQPQHF. CDR3 DNA sequence: TGTGCCAGCAGCCGCAGGGGGCAGGGCAATCAGCCCCAGCATTTT. The complete variable domain, with remaining parts taken from reference TRBV7-8 and TRBJ1-5, reads GAGVSQSPRYKVAKRGQDVALRCDPISGHVSLFWYQQALGQGPEFLTYFQNEAQLDKSGLPSDRFFAERPEGSVSTLKIQRTQQEDSAVYLCASSRRGQGNQPQHFGDGTRLSIL.

In its sample, this clonotype was seen a few times. The chain has TRBV7-2 and TRBJ2-7, with 7 bases matching TRBD2. The germline V gene has CDR1 SGHTA and CDR2 FQGNSA. The V and J ends lost 5 bases and 4 bases, in that order; junction bases with no gene match: 11. The CDR3 consists of 15 residues. The CDR3 DNA reads as TGTGCCAGCAGCCCCCCCCGCGGGAGCGGGTACGAGCAGTACTTC. Protein sequence: CASSPPRGSGYEQYF.

This clonotype was seen a handful of times. This sequence joins TRBV7-8 and TRBJ2-7; D is unclear. The CDR3 extends over 13 amino acids. V lost 5 bases and J lost 0, with 8 bases in between. The germline V gene has CDR1 SGHVS and CDR2 FQNEAQ. CDR3 in amino acids: CASSPLYSYEQYF. The CDR3 bases are TGTGCCAGCAGCCCTTTGTACTCCTACGAGCAGTACTTC.

The chain is built from TRBV20-1 and TRBJ2-3; D is ambiguous. Germline V gene lookup returns CDR1 DFQATT and CDR2 SNEGSKA (reference sequence). The CDR3 is 14 residues long. V lost 5 bases and J lost 0, with 12 bases in between. CDR3 in DNA: TGCAGTGCTCTCGACGGCCAGAGCACAGATACGCAGTATTTT. This codes for CSALDGQSTDTQYF.

The V and J genes are TRBV7-9 and TRBJ2-5; no clear D gene. Between the trimmed V and J ends, which lost 3 bases and 0 bases, there was a span of 11 bases. This CDR3 contains 15 residues. Germline assignment: CDR1 SEHNR and CDR2 FQNEAQ (reference sequence). As DNA, the CDR3 is TGTGCCAGCAGCTTCCCGCCTTGGTACCAAGAGACCCAGTACTTC. This sequence encodes CASSFPPWYQETQYF. The variable domain in full, completed from reference TRBV7-9 and TRBJ2-5, reads DTGVSQNPRHKITKRGQNVTFRCDPISEHNRLYWYRQTLGQGPEFLTYFQNEAQLEKSRLLSDRFSAERPKGSFSTLEIQRTEQGDSAMYLCASSFPPWYQETQYFGPGTRLLVL.

This clonotype was counted between two and nine times. The gene calls are TRBV5-1 and TRBJ2-5, with D perhaps TRBD2 (6 bases). V lost 6 bases to trimming and J lost 4 bases, with 16 bases between them. Germline lookup yields CDR1 SGHRS and CDR2 YFSETQ. The CDR3 sequence is 14 residues long. As DNA, the CDR3 is TGCGCCAGCACTCCGGGAGCACAACCAGAGACCCAGTACTTC. Residues: CASTPGAQPETQYF.

The table lists this clonotype with a few counts. The gene calls are TRBV6-2 or TRBV6-3 and TRBJ2-1; the match to TRBD2 covers 11 bases. Germline loops: CDR1 MNHEY, CDR2 SVGEGT. V lost 5 bases and J lost 6; bases outside the gene matches: 6. The CDR3 contains 15 residues. This CDR3 reads CASSDTSGGTNEQFF. The CDR3 DNA sequence: TGTGCCAGCAGTGATACTAGCGGGGGTACCAATGAGCAGTTCTTC.

The chain combines TRBV2 with TRBJ2-1, with TRBD1 matching 8 bases. CDR1 is SNHLY, CDR2 FYNNEI, per germline. CDR3 length equals 14 residues. J was trimmed by 3 bases and V by 4 bases; bases with no gene match: 2. This chain's CDR3 is CASSVQGDYNEQFF. CDR3 in DNA: TGTGCCAGCAGTGTACAGGGGGACTACAATGAGCAGTTCTTC.

The gene calls are TRBV6-1 and TRBJ1-1, with D possibly matching TRBD1 (6 bases). This CDR3 region has 15 residues. V was clipped by 4 bases and J by 1 base, with 13 bases between them. Germline V gene lookup returns CDR1 MNHNS and CDR2 SASEGT. The CDR3: CASSVGTLRNTEAFF. The CDR3 nucleotides are TGTGCCAGCAGTGTCGGGACACTGAGGAACACTGAAGCTTTCTTT.

This clonotype turned up a few times. This CDR3 is CASSLRGLAGTDTQYF. The DNA for the CDR3 is TGTGCCAGCAGCTTAAGAGGACTAGCGGGAACAGATACGCAGTATTTT. The chain couples TRBV7-2 to TRBJ2-3; 12 bases map to TRBD2. Germline CDR1 SGHTA, CDR2 FQGNSA. The CDR3 contains 16 residues. The trim removed 2 bases at V and 3 bases at J, leaving 3 bases unmatched. The full variable domain, with the rest looked up from reference TRBV7-2 and TRBJ2-3, is GAGVSQSPSNKVTEKGKDVELRCDPISGHTALYWYRQSLGQGLEFLIYFQGNSAPDKSGLPSDRFSAERTGGSVSTLTIQRTQQEDSAVYLCASSLRGLAGTDTQYFGPGTRLTVL.

At least ten counts were recorded for this clonotype. The rearrangement uses TRBV7-2 and TRBJ2-7, with 7 positions matching TRBD2. The germline V gene has CDR1 SGHTA and CDR2 FQGNSA. The CDR3 has 16 residues. J was trimmed by 6 bases and V by 5 bases; bases with no gene match: 16. The CDR3 region is CASSTEGTAREGEQYF. The CDR3 coding sequence is TGTGCCAGCAGCACCGAAGGGACGGCCAGGGAGGGCGAGCAGTACTTC. The full variable domain, its missing parts supplied by reference TRBV7-2 and TRBJ2-7, is GAGVSQSPSNKVTEKGKDVELRCDPISGHTALYWYRQSLGQGLEFLIYFQGNSAPDKSGLPSDRFSAERTGGSVSTLTIQRTQQEDSAVYLCASSTEGTAREGEQYFGPGTRLTVT.

CDR3 coding DNA: TGTGCCAGCAGCTTAGGGCTAGCTGTGGCCTACAATGAGCAGTTCTTC. Amino acids: CASSLGLAVAYNEQFF. V and J are TRBV7-2 and TRBJ2-1, with D perhaps matching TRBD2 (5 bases). The CDR3 is 16 residues long. The germline V and J ends were trimmed by 1 base and 2 bases, with 12 bases remaining between them. Germline CDR1 and CDR2: SGHTA and FQGNSA.

This chain joins TRBV5-1 and TRBJ2-7; 8 bases are shared with TRBD1. The CDR3 contains 15 residues. Unmatched junction bases numbered 13, after V lost 4 bases and J lost 7 bases. Germline-derived CDR1 and CDR2 are SGHRS and YFSETQ. This CDR3 reads CASSPQGAPLDEQYF. CDR3 in DNA: TGCGCCAGCAGCCCCCAGGGGGCACCTTTGGATGAGCAGTACTTC.

The chain uses TRBV20-1 and TRBJ2-7, with D unresolved. This CDR3 spans 14 amino acids. The germline gives CDR1 DFQATT, CDR2 SNEGSKA (reference sequence). Trimming left V 5 bases short and J 2 bases short, with 16 bases between. This CDR3 reads CSADRTDDPYEQYF. CDR3 DNA sequence: TGCAGTGCTGACCGGACCGACGACCCCTACGAGCAGTACTTC.

The chain couples TRBV11-3 to TRBJ2-1; 16 bases fit TRBD2. Germline trimming cut 5 bases from V and 7 bases from J; bases unmatched to any gene: 8. Germline V gene data show CDR1 as SGHNT and CDR2 as YENEEA. This CDR3 comprises 17 residues. CDR3 protein: CASSPGLAGGPENEQFF. In DNA form, the CDR3 reads TGTGCCAGCAGCCCGGGACTAGCGGGAGGGCCGGAGAATGAGCAGTTCTTC.

The gene calls are TRBV11-2 and TRBJ1-1, with 8 bases lining up with TRBD1. This CDR3 comprises 15 residues. Germline CDR1 is SGHAT and CDR2 is FQNNGV. V was clipped by 3 bases and J by 4 bases; unmatched bases: 7. The DNA for the CDR3 is TGTGCCAGCAGCTTGACAGGGGCTGATGGCACTGAAGCTTTCTTT. Its translation is CASSLTGADGTEAFF. The whole variable domain, filled in from reference TRBV11-2 and TRBJ1-1, reads EAGVAQSPRYKIIEKRQSVAFWCNPISGHATLYWYQQILGQGPKLLIQFQNNGVVDDSQLPKDRFSAERLKGVDSTLKIQPAKLEDSAVYLCASSLTGADGTEAFFGQGTRLTVV.

This rearrangement joins TRBV2 to TRBJ2-1; TRBD1 or TRBD2 may be the D gene (5 bases each). V lost 4 bases to trimming and J lost 7 bases, with 11 bases between them. Per germline, CDR1 SNHLY and CDR2 FYNNEI. This CDR3 region has 13 residues. This chain's CDR3 is CASSAPRGNEQFF. CDR3 DNA sequence: TGTGCCAGCAGTGCTCCGAGGGGTAATGAGCAGTTCTTC.

This clonotype was counted a few times. The gene calls are TRBV15 and TRBJ1-2; D unresolved. There are 20 residues in the CDR3. Germline V lookup: CDR1 LNHNV, CDR2 YYDKDF (reference sequence). The V end lost 0 bases, the J end lost 4 bases, and 27 bases lay between the germline ends. The DNA for the CDR3 is TGTGCCACCAGCAGAGATCTCCGCAGCCGCTGGGCAGAGAATTTCTATGGCTACACCTTC. This gives the protein CATSRDLRSRWAENFYGYTF.

The V gene is TRBV7-9, the J gene TRBJ1-2; TRBD1 aligns across 10 bases. The V gene end was trimmed by 1 base and the J gene end by 6 bases; junction bases not matched to a gene: 5. This CDR3 has 15 residues. The germline V gene has CDR1 SEHNR and CDR2 FQNEAQ (reference sequence). CDR3 sequence reads: CASSLEGTGVNGYTF. The CDR3 DNA reads as TGTGCCAGCAGCTTAGAAGGGACAGGGGTTAATGGCTACACCTTC.

There are many counts of this clonotype. CDR3 DNA: TGTGCCAGCAGTTTCGGATTACAAGAGACCCAGTACTTC. It is translated as CASSFGLQETQYF. The gene calls are TRBV12-3 or TRBV12-4 and TRBJ2-5; no firm D call. The CDR3 has 13 amino acids. V lost 3 bases and J 2 bases, leaving 7 bases between the germline ends.

This clonotype came up a few times. This chain uses TRBV7-6 with TRBJ2-2; D uncertain. This CDR3 region has 15 residues. CDR1 is SGHVS, CDR2 FNYEAQ, per germline. V shed 5 bases and J shed 6 bases, with 16 bases lying between them. The DNA for the CDR3 is TGTGCCAGCAGCCTGAGGCCCAGCGCTGCCGGGGAGCTGTTTTTT. Its translation: CASSLRPSAAGELFF.

The chain couples TRBV9 to TRBJ2-7; D may be TRBD1 or TRBD2 (6 bases each). Germline V gene sequence: CDR1 SGDLS, CDR2 YYNGEE. The V end was cut by 1 base, the J end by 0 bases, with 14 bases between. The CDR3 length is 16 residues. The CDR3 region has the DNA TGTGCCAGCAGCGTAAGAGGGGGGAGGAACTCCTACGAGCAGTACTTC. Translation gives CASSVRGGRNSYEQYF.

This clonotype was recorded only once. The J gene is TRBJ2-3, the V gene TRBV20-1; weak D call: TRBD2 (6 bases). V was clipped by 4 bases and J by 6 bases, with 14 bases between them. CDR1 DFQATT and CDR2 SNEGSKA come from the germline V gene (reference sequence). The CDR3 runs 13 residues. Written as DNA, the CDR3 is TGCAGTGCTATCCCCGGGACTCCGGATACGCAGTATTTT. It is translated as CSAIPGTPDTQYF.

V usage is TRBV11-3 and J usage is TRBJ2-3; TRBD2 matches at 13 bases. CDR1 SGHNT and CDR2 YENEEA come from the germline V gene. The CDR3 consists of 17 residues. With 4 bases clipped from V and 6 bases from J, the junction kept 10 bases outside the gene matches. CDR3 loop: CASSSPGLAGEGDTQYF. The CDR3 DNA is TGTGCCAGCAGCTCCCCCGGACTAGCGGGAGAAGGGGATACGCAGTATTTT. The whole variable domain, filled in from reference TRBV11-3 and TRBJ2-3, reads EAGVVQSPRYKIIEKKQPVAFWCNPISGHNTLYWYLQNLGQGPELLIRYENEEAVDDSQLPKDRFSAERLKGVDSTLKIQPAELGDSAVYLCASSSPGLAGEGDTQYFGPGTRLTVL.

The J gene is TRBJ2-7, the V gene TRBV6-2 or TRBV6-3; D is ambiguous. The CDR3 has 11 amino acids. Trimming shortened V by 5 bases and J by 2 bases, and 4 bases separated the two germline ends. Germline CDR1 reads MNHEY; CDR2 reads SVGEGT. The CDR3 DNA reads as TGTGCCAGCAGTAAAACCTACGAGCAGTACTTC. As protein: CASSKTYEQYF.

This clonotype appeared a few times. The rearrangement uses TRBV28 and TRBJ2-7, with 12 bases identical to TRBD2. The J segment lost 4 bases and the V segment lost 5 bases, leaving 9 bases of the junction unmatched. The CDR3 has 16 amino acids. Germline V gives CDR1 MDHEN, CDR2 SYDVKM. The CDR3 is CASSPRLAGVKYEQYF. CDR3 coding DNA: TGTGCCAGCAGTCCAAGACTAGCGGGAGTCAAGTACGAGCAGTACTTC. The variable domain in full, with the rest retrieved from reference TRBV28 and TRBJ2-7, is DVKVTQSSRYLVKRTGEKVFLECVQDMDHENMFWYRQDPGLGLRLIYFSYDVKMKEKGDIPEGYSVSREKKERFSLILESASTNQTSMYLCASSPRLAGVKYEQYFGPGTRLTVT.

The rearrangement links TRBV4-3 to TRBJ1-2; D might be TRBD1 (5 bases). The CDR3 has 15 amino acids. Between the trimmed V and J ends, which lost 5 bases and 2 bases, there was a span of 15 bases. Germline V gene sequence: CDR1 LGHNA, CDR2 YSLEER. CDR3 sequence reads: CASSSRDGGNYGYTF. Here the CDR3 DNA reads TGCGCCAGCAGCAGCCGGGACGGGGGGAACTATGGCTACACCTTC.